The rows below give T cell receptor beta chains drawn from one sample of a study of spatial heterogeneity in lung cancer. TCRdb reanalysed the 5' RACE reads using MiXCR and keeps one entry per CDR3 protein. The sample lists about 4,000 distinct CDR3 sequences; roughly two fifths were seen once. The sample was lung tumor tissue, taken at surgery. All receptors derive from a male donor with early-stage non-small cell lung cancer. The CDR3 runs from the conserved cysteine through the conserved F or W. A D gene is named only where the DNA matches it firmly. A clone size is listed for some rows: how often the clone was seen (once, few, many), or a class if it is expanded.

cdr3_length | clone_size | j_call | v_call | d_call | cdr3_aa | cdr3_nt
18 | many | TRBJ2-7 | TRBV6-5 | TRBD2 | CASSYSTIGLAKTYEQYF | TGTGCCAGCAGTTACTCGACCATCGGACTAGCGAAGACCTACGAGCAGTACTTC
14 | medium-sized | TRBJ2-2 | TRBV27 | NA | CASSYGQPTGELFF | TGTGCCAGCAGTTATGGGCAGCCCACCGGGGAGCTGTTTTTT
17 | NA | TRBJ2-7 | TRBV21-1 | NA | CASSPRDSRWDFYEQYF | TGTGCCAGCAGCCCCCGCGATAGTCGTTGGGACTTCTACGAGCAGTACTTC
15 | once | TRBJ2-7 | TRBV20-1 | NA | CSARAPSKSSYEQYF | TGCAGTGCTAGAGCCCCTTCCAAGAGCTCCTACGAGCAGTACTTC
16 | few | TRBJ2-6 | TRBV12-3/TRBV12-4 | NA | CASTLEREAGANVLTF | TGTGCCAGCACCCTGGAGAGGGAGGCTGGGGCCAACGTCCTGACTTTC
14 | NA | TRBJ1-5 | TRBV5-5 | NA | CASSQVLVNQPQHF | TGTGCCAGCAGCCAAGTATTGGTTAATCAGCCCCAGCATTTT
14 | NA | TRBJ2-7 | TRBV3-1 | TRBD1 | CASSPLGTGLWQYF | TGTGCCAGCAGCCCACTCGGGACAGGCCTTTGGCAGTACTTC
16 | NA | TRBJ2-1 | TRBV6-5 | TRBD2 | CASSSPPGLGRGEQFF | TGTGCCAGCAGTTCCCCTCCGGGACTAGGACGAGGTGAGCAGTTCTTC
16 | NA | TRBJ2-7 | TRBV3-1 | NA | CASSQDLGGPPYEQYF | TGTGCCAGCAGCCAAGATCTGGGCGGCCCCCCCTACGAGCAGTACTTC
17 | large | TRBJ2-1 | TRBV7-9 | TRBD1 | CASSYVLPGQVYNEQFF | TGTGCCAGCAGCTACGTTCTTCCGGGACAGGTCTACAATGAGCAGTTCTTC
14 | many | TRBJ2-3 | TRBV20-1 | NA | CSAQGTPSTDTQYF | TGCAGTGCTCAAGGGACTCCGAGCACAGATACGCAGTATTTT
13 | few | TRBJ2-7 | TRBV5-1 | NA | CASSSSGSYEQYF | TGCGCCAGCAGCTCCTCGGGGTCCTACGAGCAGTACTTC
14 | medium-sized | TRBJ1-4 | TRBV5-1 | NA | CASSLGEGNEKLFF | TGCGCCAGCAGCTTGGGGGAAGGGAATGAAAAACTGTTTTTT